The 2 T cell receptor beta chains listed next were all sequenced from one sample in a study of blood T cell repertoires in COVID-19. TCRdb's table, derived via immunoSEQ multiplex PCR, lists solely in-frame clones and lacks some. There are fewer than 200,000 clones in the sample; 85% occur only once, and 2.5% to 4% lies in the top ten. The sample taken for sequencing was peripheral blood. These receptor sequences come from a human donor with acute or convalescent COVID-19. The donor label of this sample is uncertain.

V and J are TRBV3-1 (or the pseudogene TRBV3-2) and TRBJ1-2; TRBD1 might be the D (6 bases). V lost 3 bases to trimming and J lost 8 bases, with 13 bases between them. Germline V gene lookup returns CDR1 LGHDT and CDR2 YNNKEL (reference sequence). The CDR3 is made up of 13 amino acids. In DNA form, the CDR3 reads TGTGCCAGCAGCCAGTCAGGGGCCCGGGGCTACACCTTC. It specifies CASSQSGARGYTF.

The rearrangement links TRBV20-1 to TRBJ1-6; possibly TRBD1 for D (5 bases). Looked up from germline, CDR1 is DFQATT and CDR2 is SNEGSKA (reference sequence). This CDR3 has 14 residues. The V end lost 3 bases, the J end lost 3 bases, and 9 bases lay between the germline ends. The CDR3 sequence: CSASDGHYNSPLHF. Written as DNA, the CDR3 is TGCAGTGCTAGTGATGGACACTATAATTCACCCCTCCACTTT.